The 25 T cell receptor beta chains below come from one sample, sequenced in a study of blood T cell repertoires in COVID-19. Here immunoSEQ multiplex PCR was the method, and the copy in TCRdb shows in-frame clones only, minus some. This sample carries 55,000 to 75,000 clones, roughly 86% of them seen once, and the ten largest clones take 7.4%. Sequenced: peripheral blood. The receptors were gathered from a human donor with active COVID-19. The donor label of this sample is uncertain.

This sequence joins TRBV29-1 and TRBJ1-1, with D perhaps TRBD1 (6 bases). The CDR3 sequence is 11 residues long. CDR1 is SQVTM, CDR2 ANQGSEA, per germline. V lost 6 bases and J 7 bases, leaving 12 bases between the germline ends. The CDR3: CSVSQGYEAFF. The CDR3, as DNA: TGCAGCGTGTCACAGGGTTATGAAGCTTTCTTT.

J is TRBJ1-1 and V is TRBV9; the D is unclear. Trimming took off 0 bases at V and 10 bases at J, with 19 bases between the two ends. The germline CDR1 and CDR2 sequences are SGDLS and YYNGEE. The CDR3 totals 15 residues. The CDR3 DNA follows: TGTGCCAGCAGCGTAGACCCGAAAACCACACGTGGAGCTTTCTTT. Encoded protein: CASSVDPKTTRGAFF.

CDR3 amino acids: CAISEPSGGPRGEQYF. CDR3 nucleotides: TGTGCCATCAGTGAACCTAGCGGGGGGCCTCGAGGGGAGCAGTACTTC. The chain carries TRBV10-3 and TRBJ2-7, with 11 bases identical to TRBD2. The CDR3 spans 16 residues. After removal of 3 bases from V and 7 bases from J, the junction contained 11 bases not matched to a gene. CDR1 is ENHRY, CDR2 SYGVKD, per germline.

The V gene is TRBV7-3, the J gene TRBJ2-2; D is possibly TRBD1 (5 bases). The CDR3 has 13 residues. Trimming left V 2 bases short and J 8 bases short, with 9 bases between. The V gene's germline CDR1 is SGHTA and CDR2 FQGTGA. CDR3 sequence: CASSLGAEGELFF. In DNA, the CDR3 is TGTGCCAGCAGCTTAGGGGCCGAGGGGGAGCTGTTTTTT.

The V and J genes are TRBV5-1 and TRBJ2-5; D possibly corresponds to TRBD1 (5 bases). Germline V lookup: CDR1 SGHRS, CDR2 YFSETQ. CDR3 size: 15 residues. V shed 3 bases and J shed 2 bases, with 14 bases lying between them. The CDR3 spells CASSSSGHGQETQYF. CDR3 DNA sequence: TGCGCCAGCAGCTCCTCAGGGCATGGGCAAGAGACCCAGTACTTC.

The V call is TRBV11-2, the J call TRBJ2-7, with D possibly TRBD2 on 6 matching bases. Looked up from germline, CDR1 is SGHAT and CDR2 is FQNNGV. The CDR3 extends over 15 amino acids. V lost 3 bases to trimming and J lost 2 bases, with 14 bases between them. The DNA of the CDR3 is TGTGCCAGCAGCTTTCCGCCGGGACTGGCCTACGAGCAGTACTTC. Amino acids: CASSFPPGLAYEQYF.

This clone was picked up one time. The chain has TRBV7-8 and TRBJ1-3; no firm D call. Germline V CDR1 and CDR2: SGHVS, FQNEAQ. The CDR3 loop spans 19 amino acids. Trimming took 5 bases from V and 2 from J, leaving 25 bases between them. CDR3 in amino acids: CASSQTSYTTGRTGNTIYF. The CDR3 DNA reads TGTGCCAGCAGCCAAACAAGCTACACTACCGGGAGAACTGGAAACACCATATATTTT.

V usage is TRBV10-1 and J usage is TRBJ1-1; 7 nucleotides match TRBD1. Germline lookup yields CDR1 WNHNN and CDR2 SYGVQD (reference sequence). After removal of 5 bases from V and 1 base from J, the junction contained 4 bases not matched to a gene. CDR3 size: 14 residues. Written as DNA, the CDR3 is TGCGCCAGCAGTTCACAGGGGCCGAACACTGAAGCTTTCTTT. Translating gives CASSSQGPNTEAFF.

The V gene is TRBV4-3, the J gene TRBJ2-4, with 11 nucleotides matching TRBD2. Germline CDR1 LGHNA, CDR2 YSLEER. V gave up 0 bases and J gave up 8 bases; unmatched junction bases: 6. This CDR3 has 16 amino acids. CDR3 in DNA: TGCGCCAGCAGCCAAGATAGCGTAGCGGGAGGGGACATTCAGTACTTC. Residues: CASSQDSVAGGDIQYF.

The rearrangement links TRBV19 to TRBJ2-7, with TRBD1 matching over 7 bases. After removal of 4 bases from V and 3 bases from J, the junction contained 6 bases not matched to a gene. Germline V CDR1 and CDR2: LNHDA, SQIVND (reference sequence). The CDR3 is 14 amino acids. CDR3 coding DNA: TGTGCCAGTAGTACCGGGACAGCGATCTACGAGCAGTACTTC. It is translated as CASSTGTAIYEQYF.

The chain recombines TRBV7-9 with TRBJ2-3; TRBD2 is a possible D gene (5 bases). This CDR3 contains 13 residues. Trimming shortened V by 5 bases and J by 0 bases, and 6 bases separated the two germline ends. Germline lookup yields CDR1 SEHNR and CDR2 FQNEAQ (reference sequence). The CDR3 bases are TGTGCCAGCAGCCCGGGGAGCACAGATACGCAGTATTTT. This codes for CASSPGSTDTQYF.

CDR3 amino acids: CASNRGREADTQYF. For the CDR3, the DNA is TGTGCCAGCAACCGGGGGAGGGAGGCAGATACGCAGTATTTT. The chain links TRBV9 to TRBJ2-3; TRBD2 matches 7 bases. Germline values: CDR1 SGDLS, CDR2 YYNGEE. Trimming cost V 6 bases and J 4 bases; bases outside gene matches: 8. The CDR3 contains 14 residues. Based on the CDR3 plus reference TRBV9 and TRBJ2-3, the full variable domain is DSGVTQTPKHLITATGQRVTLRCSPRSGDLSVYWYQQSLDQGLQFLIQYYNGEERAKGNILERFSAQQFPDLHSELNLSSLELGDSALYFCASNRGREADTQYFGPGTRLTVL.

This clone appeared once. The chain carries TRBV18 and TRBJ2-1; 7 bases agree with TRBD1. The CDR3 runs 14 residues. Germline loops: CDR1 KGHSH, CDR2 LQKENI. Trimming at V came to 8 bases and at J to 4 bases, leaving 8 bases not matched to a gene. DNA of the CDR3: TGTGCCAGCGCATCAGGGGGAGCATACAATGAGCAGTTCTTC. This gives the protein CASASGGAYNEQFF. Full variable domain (rest looked up from reference TRBV18 and TRBJ2-1): NAGVMQNPRHLVRRRGQEARLRCSPMKGHSHVYWYRQLPEEGLKFMVYLQKENIIDESGMPKERFSAEFPKEGPSILRIQQVVRGDSAAYFCASASGGAYNEQFFGPGTRLTVL.

This rearrangement joins TRBV5-1 to TRBJ2-3; 8 bases align to TRBD1. The J segment lost 5 bases and the V segment lost 7 bases, leaving 12 bases of the junction unmatched. The CDR3 runs to 15 residues. Germline V gives CDR1 SGHRS, CDR2 YFSETQ. The DNA of the CDR3 is TGCGCCAGCTCCCGCGGGCAGGGGGCAATAGATACGCAGTATTTT. As protein: CASSRGQGAIDTQYF.

This chain connects TRBV5-1 to TRBJ1-2; possible D gene TRBD1, 5 bases. V shed 2 bases and J shed 4 bases, with 12 bases lying between them. Germline CDR1 reads SGHRS; CDR2 reads YFSETQ. The CDR3 sequence is 14 residues long. CDR3: CASSLNAGLYGYTF. The DNA of the CDR3 is TGCGCCAGCAGCTTAAACGCAGGGCTCTATGGCTACACCTTC.

The chain is built from TRBV6-5 and TRBJ2-5; 7 bases map to TRBD1. From germline, CDR1 is MNHEY and CDR2 SVGAGI. With V trimmed by 5 bases and J by 4 bases, 10 bases remained unmatched. The CDR3 is made up of 15 amino acids. CDR3 residues: CASSPRGRGRETQYF. The CDR3, as DNA: TGTGCCAGCAGTCCCCGGGGCAGGGGGAGAGAGACCCAGTACTTC.

This chain joins TRBV18 and TRBJ1-2; no firm D call. The ends were cut back, 5 bases at V and 2 bases at J, with 9 bases in the middle. The germline V gene encodes CDR1 KGHSH and CDR2 LQKENI. The CDR3 loop spans 13 amino acids. The CDR3 bases are TGTGCCAGCTCAACGGAGAAGAACTATGGCTACACCTTC. It specifies CASSTEKNYGYTF.

The chain combines TRBV2 with TRBJ2-2; 8 bases line up with TRBD1. CDR1 SNHLY and CDR2 FYNNEI come from the germline V gene. The CDR3 loop spans 15 amino acids. The V gene end was trimmed by 8 bases and the J gene end by 0 bases; junction bases not matched to a gene: 5. The CDR3 is CASRKTGANTGELFF. CDR3 DNA: TGTGCCAGCCGAAAGACAGGGGCGAACACCGGGGAGCTGTTTTTT.

The V call is TRBV3-1 (or the pseudogene TRBV3-2), the J call TRBJ1-2; tentative D call: TRBD1 (6 bases). Between the trimmed V and J ends, which lost 4 bases and 5 bases, there was a span of 14 bases. This CDR3 comprises 14 residues. Germline V gene lookup returns CDR1 LGHDT and CDR2 YNNKEL (reference sequence). CDR3 in amino acids: CASSRGETGYGYTF. Here the CDR3 DNA reads TGTGCCAGCAGCCGAGGAGAAACAGGGTATGGCTACACCTTC.

The chain joins TRBV4-2 to TRBJ1-4, with D possibly TRBD1 on 5 matching bases. The CDR3 covers 16 residues. Germline-derived CDR1 and CDR2 are LGHNA and YNFKEQ. Trimming took off 1 base at V and 6 bases at J, with 15 bases between the two ends. CDR3 DNA: TGTGCCAGCAGCCAAGCTCTCTCGGGGGTAGATGAAAAACTGTTTTTT. Protein sequence: CASSQALSGVDEKLFF.

The genes are TRBV3-1 (or the pseudogene TRBV3-2) and TRBJ2-3, with 8 bases lining up with TRBD2. Germline-derived CDR1 and CDR2 are LGHDT and YNNKEL (reference sequence). The CDR3 loop spans 16 amino acids. V was clipped by 2 bases and J by 5 bases; unmatched bases: 9. In DNA, the CDR3 is TGTGCCAGCAGCCAAAAGCCGGGGGGGCAGGTAGATACGCAGTATTTT. Residues: CASSQKPGGQVDTQYF.

The V call is TRBV28, the J call TRBJ2-3, with D maybe TRBD2 (6 bases). This CDR3 is 15 amino acids long. Per germline, CDR1 MDHEN and CDR2 SYDVKM. With 6 bases removed from V and 0 bases from J, the gap between germline ends came to 13 bases. This CDR3 is CASRGEAASTDTQYF. The CDR3 nucleotides are TGTGCCAGCAGGGGGGAGGCGGCTAGCACAGATACGCAGTATTTT.

The V and J genes are TRBV6-6 and TRBJ2-7, with D possibly matching TRBD1 (6 bases). V shed 4 bases and J shed 1 base, with 11 bases lying between them. Germline CDR1 reads MNHNY; CDR2 reads SVGAGI (reference sequence). The CDR3 contains 14 residues. The CDR3 loop reads CASSSHRESYEQYF. CDR3 nucleotides: TGTGCCAGCAGTTCCCACAGGGAATCCTACGAGCAGTACTTC.

The chain is built from TRBV11-2 and TRBJ1-6; 7 positions agree with TRBD1. CDR1 and CDR2 (germline): SGHAT, FQNNGV. Germline trimming cut 3 bases from V and 6 bases from J; bases unmatched to any gene: 8. The CDR3 is made up of 16 amino acids. This chain's CDR3 is CASSFLSGGSNSPLHF. The CDR3 bases are TGTGCCAGCAGCTTCTTATCAGGGGGGAGTAATTCACCCCTCCACTTT.

This sequence joins TRBV29-1 and TRBJ2-1; a weak D match, TRBD2 (6 bases). Trimming took off 6 bases at V and 0 bases at J, with 12 bases between the two ends. In germline, CDR1 is SQVTM, CDR2 ANQGSEA. This CDR3 has 14 residues. For the CDR3, the DNA is TGCAGCGTGGGCGGGACTTTCTCCTACAATGAGCAGTTCTTC. Protein product: CSVGGTFSYNEQFF.